This T cell receptor beta chain derives from a study of T cell repertoires in cytomegalovirus infection. Whole-study context: Evidence of both CMV infection and a matching HLA type came from public TCR beta signatures.

Germline loops: CDR1 MNHNS, CDR2 SASEGT. This CDR3 is 13 amino acids long. V was pared by 2 bases and J by 6 bases, with 11 bases between. MiXCR was run by TCRdb on the reads, yielding one entry per CDR3 protein. The sample includes fewer than 850,000 distinct CDR3 sequences, roughly 29% of them seen just once. Study conclusions and caveats: The ex vivo response was dominated by HLA-C-restricted CMV-specific TCR beta clonotypes.

This clonotype appeared a few times. No antigen is known for it. The sequenced sample was cultured CD8+ T cells from PBMCs, obtained from culture after CMV antigen stimulation. The J gene is TRBJ2-7, the V gene TRBV6-1; a possible D gene is TRBD2 (6 bases). The receptor was derived from a human donor in good health (CMV status not recorded). Some clones in this sample may be carry-over from other donors' samples. The CDR3 DNA is TGTGCCAGCAGTGAAACTGGACTAACCGAGCAGTACTTC. This encodes CASSETGLTEQYF.